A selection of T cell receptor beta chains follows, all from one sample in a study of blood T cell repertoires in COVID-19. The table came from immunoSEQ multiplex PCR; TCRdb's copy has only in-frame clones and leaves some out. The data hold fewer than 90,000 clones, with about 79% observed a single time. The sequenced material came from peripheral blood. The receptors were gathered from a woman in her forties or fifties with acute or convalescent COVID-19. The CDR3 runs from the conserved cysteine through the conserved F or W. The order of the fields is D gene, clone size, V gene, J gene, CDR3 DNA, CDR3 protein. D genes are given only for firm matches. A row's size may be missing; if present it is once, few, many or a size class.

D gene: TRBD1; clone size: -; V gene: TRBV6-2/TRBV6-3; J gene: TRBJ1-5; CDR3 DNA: TGTGCCAGCAGTTACTCAGCAGGGACAGGGGGGCGTCAGCCCCAGCATTTT; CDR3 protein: CASSYSAGTGGRQPQHF
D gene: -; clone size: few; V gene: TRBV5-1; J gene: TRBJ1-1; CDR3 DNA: TGCGCCAGCAGCCCCGGGATAGGGAGGGGGGACACTGAAGCTTTCTTT; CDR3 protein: CASSPGIGRGDTEAFF
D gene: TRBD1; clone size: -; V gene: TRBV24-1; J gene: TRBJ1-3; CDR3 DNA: TGTGCCACCAGTCTCCCCAATACCGGGACAGGGGGCTCTGGAAACACCATATATTTT; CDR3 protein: CATSLPNTGTGGSGNTIYF
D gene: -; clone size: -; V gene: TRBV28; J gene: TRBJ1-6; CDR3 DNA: TGTGCCAGCAGTTTCCAAACGGGAGGACTTAATTCACCCCTCCACTTT; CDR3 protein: CASSFQTGGLNSPLHF
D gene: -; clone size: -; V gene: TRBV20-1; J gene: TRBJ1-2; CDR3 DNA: TGCAGTGCTAGTACACGGTCCTCTAGAGCCTTC; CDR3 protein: CSASTRSSRAF
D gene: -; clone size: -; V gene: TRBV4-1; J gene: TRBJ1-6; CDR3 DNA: TGCGCCAGCAGCCAAGAGGAAACTTTGGAGCAGGGTAGATCACCCCTCCACTTT; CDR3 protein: CASSQEETLEQGRSPLHF
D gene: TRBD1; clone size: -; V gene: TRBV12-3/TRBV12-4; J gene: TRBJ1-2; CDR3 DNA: TGTGCCAGCGGCCGGGACAGGGGCCGCTACACCTTC; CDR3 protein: CASGRDRGRYTF
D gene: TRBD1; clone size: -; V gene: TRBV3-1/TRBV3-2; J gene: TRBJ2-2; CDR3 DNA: TGTGCCAGCAGCCAACATTCTCCCGGACAGGGTTTTGGCACCGGGGAGCTGTTTTTT; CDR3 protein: CASSQHSPGQGFGTGELFF
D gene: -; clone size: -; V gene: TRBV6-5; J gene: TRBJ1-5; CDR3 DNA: TGTGCCAGCGGGAGGGAGGTTAATCAGCCCCAGCATTTT; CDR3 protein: CASGREVNQPQHF
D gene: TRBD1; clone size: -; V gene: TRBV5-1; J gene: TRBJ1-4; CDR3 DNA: TGCGCCAGCAGCATCGGGACAGGGGCAACTAATGAAAAACTGTTTTTT; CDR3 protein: CASSIGTGATNEKLFF
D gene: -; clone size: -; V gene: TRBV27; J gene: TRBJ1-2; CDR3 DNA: TGTGCCGCAAAGCCCGCTGCAGGGGCGGGTGGCTACACCTTC; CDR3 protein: CAAKPAAGAGGYTF
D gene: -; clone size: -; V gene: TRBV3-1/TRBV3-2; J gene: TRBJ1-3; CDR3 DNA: TGTGCCAGCAGCCTCGTCCCGGGGAGCTCTGGAAACACCATATATTTT; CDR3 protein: CASSLVPGSSGNTIYF
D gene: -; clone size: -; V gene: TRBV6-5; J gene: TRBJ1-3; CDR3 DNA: TGTGCCAGCGGACAGACTGGAAACACCATATATTTT; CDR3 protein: CASGQTGNTIYF
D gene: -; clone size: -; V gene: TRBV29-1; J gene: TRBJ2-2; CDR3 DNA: TGCAGCGCCTCACAGGGGGGGACCGGGGAGCTGTTTTTT; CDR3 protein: CSASQGGTGELFF
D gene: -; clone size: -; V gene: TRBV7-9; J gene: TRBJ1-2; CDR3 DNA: TGTGCCAGCAGCTATCCCGCTAACTATGGCTACACCTTC; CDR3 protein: CASSYPANYGYTF
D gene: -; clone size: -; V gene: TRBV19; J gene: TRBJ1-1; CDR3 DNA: TGTGCCAGTAGTATAGTCAAGGGAAGGAGGACTGAAGCTTTCTTT; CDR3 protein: CASSIVKGRRTEAFF
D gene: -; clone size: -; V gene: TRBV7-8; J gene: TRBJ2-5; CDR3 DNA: TGTGCCAGCAGCTTAGCTGGAGGGGACCAAGAGACCCAGTACTTC; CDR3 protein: CASSLAGGDQETQYF
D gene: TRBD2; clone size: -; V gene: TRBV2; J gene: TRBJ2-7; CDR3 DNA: TGTGCCAGCAGTGCTCTAGCGGGGGGGCGGGAGCAGTACTTC; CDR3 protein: CASSALAGGREQYF
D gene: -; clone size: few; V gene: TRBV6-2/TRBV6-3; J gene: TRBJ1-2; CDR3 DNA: TGTGCCAGCAGTTACTCTCAGCGCCTGGACTATGGCTACACCTTC; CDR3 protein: CASSYSQRLDYGYTF
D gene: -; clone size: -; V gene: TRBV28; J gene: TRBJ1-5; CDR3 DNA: TGTGCCAGCAGTTTGAGGGAACCAAATCAGCCCCAGCATTTT; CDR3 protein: CASSLREPNQPQHF
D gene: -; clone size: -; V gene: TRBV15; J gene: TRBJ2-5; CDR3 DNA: TGTGCCACCAGCAGAGATCCGACACACGGAGGGGAGACCCAGTACTTC; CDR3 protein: CATSRDPTHGGETQYF
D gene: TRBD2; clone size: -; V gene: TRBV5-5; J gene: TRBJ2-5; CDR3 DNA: TGTGCCAGCAGCCCCTGGGGTAGCGGGGGCCAAGAGACCCAGTACTTC; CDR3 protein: CASSPWGSGGQETQYF
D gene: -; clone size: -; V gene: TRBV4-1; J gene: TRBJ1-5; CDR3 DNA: TGCGCCAGCAGCCAAGATATAGGGGTCAATCAGCCCCAGCATTTT; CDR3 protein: CASSQDIGVNQPQHF
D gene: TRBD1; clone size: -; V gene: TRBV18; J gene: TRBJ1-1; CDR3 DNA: TGTGCCAGCTCTGTAAACAGGGGGAACACTGAAGCTTTCTTT; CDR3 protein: CASSVNRGNTEAFF
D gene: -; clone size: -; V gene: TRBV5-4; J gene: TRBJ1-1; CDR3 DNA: TGTGCCAGCAGCCGGGGTCAAGCACTGAACACTGAAGCTTTCTTT; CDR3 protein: CASSRGQALNTEAFF